This is a list of T cell receptor beta chains from one sample in a study of radiation and T cells in renal cell carcinoma. TCRdb's table, derived via immunoSEQ multiplex PCR, lists solely in-frame clones and lacks some. The top ten clones hold around 17% of a sample with 140,000 or so clones, about 88% of them seen once. The sequencing here drew on blood, taken from a patient whose treatment included radiotherapy and nephrectomy. The receptors were gathered from a woman aged 50 to 60 with renal cell carcinoma. The CDR3 runs from the conserved cysteine through the conserved F or W. The D gene is left open where the match is weak. Not every row has a clone size; where given, it reads once, few, many or a size class.

v_gene: TRBV28
d_gene: TRBD1
j_gene: TRBJ2-7
len: 14
abundance: -
CDR3aa: CASSRQGYSYEQYF
CDR3nt: TGTGCCAGCAGTCGACAGGGGTACTCCTACGAGCAGTACTTC

v_gene: TRBV10-2
d_gene: -
j_gene: TRBJ2-7
len: 16
abundance: -
CDR3aa: CASSTYSGGTTYEQYF
CDR3nt: TGCGCCAGCAGTACCTATAGCGGAGGTACGACCTACGAGCAGTACTTC

v_gene: TRBV9
d_gene: -
j_gene: TRBJ1-5
len: 15
abundance: -
CDR3aa: CASSAQGNSNQPQHF
CDR3nt: TGTGCCAGCAGCGCCCAGGGGAATAGCAATCAGCCCCAGCATTTT

v_gene: TRBV6-6
d_gene: -
j_gene: TRBJ1-5
len: 13
abundance: -
CDR3aa: CASSDRMYQPQHF
CDR3nt: TGTGCCAGCAGTGACAGAATGTATCAGCCCCAGCATTTT

v_gene: TRBV4-3
d_gene: -
j_gene: TRBJ1-5
len: 19
abundance: -
CDR3aa: CASSQDRSGRGESNQPQHF
CDR3nt: TGCGCCAGCAGCCAAGATCGTTCGGGCCGGGGCGAAAGCAATCAGCCCCAGCATTTT

v_gene: TRBV29-1
d_gene: -
j_gene: TRBJ1-2
len: 12
abundance: -
CDR3aa: CSVGGQTYGYTF
CDR3nt: TGCAGCGTTGGGGGGCAGACCTATGGCTACACCTTC

v_gene: TRBV5-6
d_gene: TRBD1
j_gene: TRBJ1-4
len: 15
abundance: -
CDR3aa: CASSLRGQGSEKLFF
CDR3nt: TGTGCCAGCAGCTTGAGGGGACAGGGTTCTGAAAAACTGTTTTTT

v_gene: TRBV4-3
d_gene: -
j_gene: TRBJ1-2
len: 15
abundance: -
CDR3aa: CASSQESGVNYGYTF
CDR3nt: TGCGCCAGCAGCCAAGAGTCGGGGGTTAACTATGGCTACACCTTC

v_gene: TRBV7-8
d_gene: -
j_gene: TRBJ1-1
len: 13
abundance: -
CDR3aa: CAGRHLSNTEAFF
CDR3nt: TGTGCCGGCAGACACCTTTCGAACACTGAAGCTTTCTTT

v_gene: TRBV14
d_gene: -
j_gene: TRBJ2-3
len: 14
abundance: once
CDR3aa: CASSPGQSTDTQYF
CDR3nt: TGTGCCAGCAGCCCCGGACAAAGCACAGATACGCAGTATTTT

v_gene: TRBV30
d_gene: -
j_gene: TRBJ2-7
len: 15
abundance: -
CDR3aa: CAWSTSRGAPYEQYF
CDR3nt: TGTGCCTGGAGTACATCACGGGGGGCCCCCTACGAGCAGTACTTC

v_gene: TRBV7-9
d_gene: -
j_gene: TRBJ1-2
len: 15
abundance: -
CDR3aa: CASSPSGWGNYGYTF
CDR3nt: TGTGCCAGCAGCCCCAGCGGGTGGGGTAACTATGGCTACACCTTC

v_gene: TRBV27
d_gene: TRBD1
j_gene: TRBJ1-1
len: 14
abundance: -
CDR3aa: CASIAGGVNTEAFF
CDR3nt: TGTGCCAGCATCGCAGGGGGCGTGAACACTGAAGCTTTCTTT

v_gene: TRBV4-2
d_gene: TRBD2
j_gene: TRBJ2-3
len: 17
abundance: -
CDR3aa: CASSQREMGLAADTQYF
CDR3nt: TGTGCCAGCAGCCAGAGAGAGATGGGACTAGCGGCAGATACGCAGTATTTT

v_gene: TRBV11-2
d_gene: TRBD1
j_gene: TRBJ1-1
len: 14
abundance: -
CDR3aa: CASSLDTGGPEAFF
CDR3nt: TGTGCCAGCAGCTTAGACACAGGGGGCCCTGAAGCTTTCTTT

v_gene: TRBV5-1
d_gene: -
j_gene: TRBJ1-1
len: 15
abundance: few
CDR3aa: CASSLAAAKNTEAFF
CDR3nt: TGCGCCAGCAGCTTGGCGGCAGCCAAGAACACTGAAGCTTTCTTT

v_gene: TRBV5-6
d_gene: TRBD1
j_gene: TRBJ2-2
len: 15
abundance: -
CDR3aa: CASSLVQGDTGELFF
CDR3nt: TGTGCCAGCAGCTTGGTTCAGGGGGACACCGGGGAGCTGTTTTTT

v_gene: TRBV7-8
d_gene: TRBD1
j_gene: TRBJ1-2
len: 16
abundance: -
CDR3aa: CASSPTTTGVGYGYTF
CDR3nt: TGTGCCAGCAGCCCAACCACCACAGGGGTCGGCTATGGCTACACCTTC

v_gene: TRBV9
d_gene: -
j_gene: TRBJ2-6
len: 16
abundance: -
CDR3aa: CASSGNRVSGANVLTF
CDR3nt: TGTGCCAGCAGCGGCAACAGGGTTTCTGGGGCCAACGTCCTGACTTTC

v_gene: TRBV7-8
d_gene: -
j_gene: TRBJ2-7
len: 15
abundance: -
CDR3aa: CASSRDFSASYEQYF
CDR3nt: TGTGCCAGCAGCCGGGACTTTAGTGCTTCTTACGAGCAGTACTTC

v_gene: TRBV28
d_gene: -
j_gene: TRBJ2-3
len: 13
abundance: once
CDR3aa: CASSSSGEDTQYF
CDR3nt: TGTGCCAGCAGTTCCTCGGGGGAAGATACGCAGTATTTT

v_gene: TRBV28
d_gene: TRBD2
j_gene: TRBJ2-3
len: 16
abundance: -
CDR3aa: CASSLSLAGTVDTQYF
CDR3nt: TGTGCCAGCAGTTTATCCCTAGCGGGGACGGTGGATACGCAGTATTTT

v_gene: TRBV6-1
d_gene: -
j_gene: TRBJ2-7
len: 13
abundance: once
CDR3aa: CASSEQGTYEQYF
CDR3nt: TGTGCCAGCAGTGAACAGGGGACCTACGAGCAGTACTTC

v_gene: TRBV29-1
d_gene: -
j_gene: TRBJ1-5
len: 13
abundance: -
CDR3aa: CSVGGNGNQPQHF
CDR3nt: TGCAGCGTCGGGGGAAATGGCAATCAGCCCCAGCATTTT

v_gene: TRBV10-3
d_gene: -
j_gene: TRBJ1-1
len: 14
abundance: -
CDR3aa: CAIRPQQGGTEAFF
CDR3nt: TGTGCCATCAGGCCCCAGCAGGGTGGGACTGAAGCTTTCTTT

v_gene: TRBV7-2
d_gene: -
j_gene: TRBJ2-2
len: 16
abundance: -
CDR3aa: CASSLGPGWNTGELFF
CDR3nt: TGTGCCAGCAGCTTAGGGCCAGGGTGGAACACCGGGGAGCTGTTTTTT

v_gene: TRBV30
d_gene: TRBD2
j_gene: TRBJ2-3
len: 14
abundance: -
CDR3aa: CAWSSSGGTDTQYF
CDR3nt: TGTGCCTGGAGCAGCAGCGGGGGCACAGATACGCAGTATTTT

v_gene: TRBV28
d_gene: -
j_gene: TRBJ1-2
len: 11
abundance: -
CDR3aa: CASSLDYGYTF
CDR3nt: TGTGCCAGCAGTTTAGACTATGGCTACACCTTC

v_gene: TRBV18
d_gene: TRBD1
j_gene: TRBJ2-3
len: 19
abundance: -
CDR3aa: CASSPTTGTGVSGTDTQYF
CDR3nt: TGTGCCAGCTCACCAACCACCGGGACAGGGGTTTCTGGCACAGATACGCAGTATTTT

v_gene: TRBV27
d_gene: TRBD2
j_gene: TRBJ2-5
len: 13
abundance: -
CDR3aa: CASWDYETETQYF
CDR3nt: TGTGCCAGTTGGGACTACGAGACGGAGACCCAGTACTTC

v_gene: TRBV19
d_gene: TRBD1
j_gene: TRBJ2-7
len: 14
abundance: -
CDR3aa: CASSGYQGAYEQYF
CDR3nt: TGTGCCAGTAGTGGATACCAGGGGGCCTACGAGCAGTACTTC

v_gene: TRBV6-5
d_gene: -
j_gene: TRBJ1-1
len: 14
abundance: -
CDR3aa: CASSHLALDGEAFF
CDR3nt: TGTGCCAGCAGCCATCTAGCCCTCGATGGGGAAGCTTTCTTT

v_gene: TRBV6-5
d_gene: -
j_gene: TRBJ2-7
len: 14
abundance: -
CDR3aa: CASSYSMLKRGQYF
CDR3nt: TGTGCCAGCAGTTACTCGATGCTCAAACGTGGGCAGTACTTC

v_gene: TRBV9
d_gene: -
j_gene: TRBJ1-4
len: 14
abundance: -
CDR3aa: CASSDGLKNEKLFF
CDR3nt: TGTGCCAGCAGCGATGGACTTAAGAATGAAAAACTGTTTTTT

v_gene: TRBV6-4
d_gene: TRBD2
j_gene: TRBJ2-2
len: 16
abundance: once
CDR3aa: CASSVIGGGPTGELFF
CDR3nt: TGTGCCAGCAGCGTAATCGGGGGGGGCCCAACCGGGGAGCTGTTTTTT

v_gene: TRBV4-1
d_gene: -
j_gene: TRBJ1-5
len: 18
abundance: -
CDR3aa: CASSQETLGDGGNQPQHF
CDR3nt: TGCGCCAGCAGCCAAGAAACCCTGGGAGATGGTGGCAATCAGCCCCAGCATTTT

v_gene: TRBV2
d_gene: -
j_gene: TRBJ2-7
len: 13
abundance: -
CDR3aa: CASRSDTYYEQYF
CDR3nt: TGTGCCAGCAGGTCCGATACCTACTACGAGCAGTACTTC

v_gene: TRBV18
d_gene: -
j_gene: TRBJ1-5
len: 15
abundance: -
CDR3aa: CASSATEYSNQPQHF
CDR3nt: TGTGCCAGCTCGGCGACAGAATATAGCAATCAGCCCCAGCATTTT

v_gene: TRBV19
d_gene: -
j_gene: TRBJ1-2
len: 13
abundance: -
CDR3aa: CASSTGANYGYTF
CDR3nt: TGTGCCAGTTCGACAGGAGCTAACTATGGCTACACCTTC

v_gene: TRBV2
d_gene: -
j_gene: TRBJ1-5
len: 15
abundance: -
CDR3aa: CASSGSGDELGPQHF
CDR3nt: TGTGCCAGCAGTGGGTCAGGAGATGAATTGGGGCCCCAGCATTTT

v_gene: TRBV30
d_gene: -
j_gene: TRBJ1-5
len: 15
abundance: -
CDR3aa: CAWSVLSGGNQPRHF
CDR3nt: TGTGCCTGGAGTGTACTCTCGGGGGGCAATCAGCCCCGGCATTTT

v_gene: TRBV6-1
d_gene: -
j_gene: TRBJ1-1
len: 13
abundance: -
CDR3aa: CAGRRGEAPEAFF
CDR3nt: TGTGCCGGACGGCGAGGGGAGGCACCTGAAGCTTTCTTT

v_gene: TRBV4-3
d_gene: TRBD1
j_gene: TRBJ1-2
len: 14
abundance: -
CDR3aa: CASSPGQARYGYTF
CDR3nt: TGCGCCAGCAGCCCGGGACAGGCCCGATATGGCTACACCTTC

v_gene: TRBV7-2
d_gene: TRBD1
j_gene: TRBJ1-1
len: 14
abundance: few
CDR3aa: CASSSRTGFTEAFF
CDR3nt: TGTGCCAGCAGCTCCAGGACAGGGTTTACTGAAGCTTTCTTT

v_gene: TRBV10-3
d_gene: -
j_gene: TRBJ2-6
len: 11
abundance: once
CDR3aa: CAISEDNVLTF
CDR3nt: TGTGCCATCAGTGAGGACAACGTCCTGACTTTC

v_gene: TRBV14
d_gene: -
j_gene: TRBJ1-1
len: 15
abundance: -
CDR3aa: CASSLGGTPNTEAFF
CDR3nt: TGTGCCAGCAGCCTAGGTGGGACACCGAACACTGAAGCTTTCTTT

v_gene: TRBV30
d_gene: -
j_gene: TRBJ1-1
len: 12
abundance: few
CDR3aa: CAWSDGQVYAFF
CDR3nt: TGTGCCTGGAGTGATGGGCAGGTCTACGCTTTCTTT

v_gene: TRBV27
d_gene: -
j_gene: TRBJ2-3
len: 14
abundance: -
CDR3aa: CASSLGDTPDTQYF
CDR3nt: TGTGCCAGCAGTTTGGGAGATACGCCAGATACGCAGTATTTT

v_gene: TRBV4-3
d_gene: -
j_gene: TRBJ2-3
len: 15
abundance: -
CDR3aa: CASSQVDLTGDTQYF
CDR3nt: TGCGCCAGCAGCCAAGTGGACCTCACCGGGGATACGCAGTATTTT